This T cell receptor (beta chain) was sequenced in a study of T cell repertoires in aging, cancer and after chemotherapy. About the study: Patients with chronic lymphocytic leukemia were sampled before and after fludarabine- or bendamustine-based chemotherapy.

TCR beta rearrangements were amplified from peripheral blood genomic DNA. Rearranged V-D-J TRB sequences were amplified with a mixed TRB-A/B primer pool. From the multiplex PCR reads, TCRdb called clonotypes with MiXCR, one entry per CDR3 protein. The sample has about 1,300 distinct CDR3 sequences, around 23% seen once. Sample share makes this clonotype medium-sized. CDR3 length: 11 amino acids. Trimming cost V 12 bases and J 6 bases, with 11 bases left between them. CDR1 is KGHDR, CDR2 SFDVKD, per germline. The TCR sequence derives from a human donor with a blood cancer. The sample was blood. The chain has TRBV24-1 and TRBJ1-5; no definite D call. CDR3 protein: CAPFYGQPQHF. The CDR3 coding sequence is TGTGCCCCTTTTTACGGTCAGCCCCAGCATTTT.